The 12 T cell receptor beta chains listed next were all sequenced from one sample in a study of T cell responses to AZD1222 COVID-19 vaccine. Method: immunoSEQ multiplex PCR; TCRdb's copy keeps in-frame clones and lacks some. Found here are some 190,000 clones, around 91% of them singletons; the top ten hold 6% to 8%. Sample: peripheral blood, taken on day 0 of AZD1222 vaccination. Every receptor here comes from an adult in good health.

The rearrangement joins TRBV4-1 to TRBJ1-3; 9 bases align to TRBD1. This CDR3 contains 16 residues. Germline lookup yields CDR1 MGHRA and CDR2 YSYEKL. The trim removed 0 bases at V and 3 bases at J, leaving 3 bases unmatched. The DNA for the CDR3 is TGCGCCAGCAGCCAAGAAGACAGGGGGTATGGAAACACCATATATTTT. Translation gives CASSQEDRGYGNTIYF.

This chain links TRBV5-4 with TRBJ1-2; 11 bases map to TRBD1. This CDR3 is built from 15 residues. The V and J ends lost 4 bases and 8 bases, in that order; junction bases with no gene match: 10. Germline assignment: CDR1 SGHNT and CDR2 YYREEE (reference sequence). In DNA, the CDR3 is TGTGCCAGCAGCGTACCGGGACAGGGGGATCTAGGCTACACCTTC. Translated: CASSVPGQGDLGYTF.

The chain recombines TRBV20-1 with TRBJ2-7; D not resolved. The V gene's germline CDR1 is DFQATT and CDR2 SNEGSKA (reference sequence). V lost 2 bases to trimming and J lost 3 bases, with 5 bases between them. This CDR3 region has 11 residues. The CDR3 DNA reads TGCAGTGCTAGACGGGTCTACGAGCAGTACTTC. It translates to CSARRVYEQYF.

This clone was detected only a few times. This sequence joins TRBV28 and TRBJ2-7; D not resolved. V was cut by 4 bases and J by 5 bases, with 9 bases left in between. Per the germline V gene, CDR1 is MDHEN and CDR2 is SYDVKM. The CDR3 length is 12 residues. The CDR3 loop reads CASSYASNEQYF. CDR3 in DNA: TGTGCCAGCAGTTATGCAAGCAACGAGCAGTACTTC.

This chain connects TRBV7-3 to TRBJ2-1; perhaps TRBD1 as D (6 bases). CDR3 length: 15 amino acids. Trimming pared 2 bases from V and 5 bases from J, leaving 13 bases between. Germline V lookup: CDR1 SGHTA, CDR2 FQGTGA. CDR3 DNA sequence: TGTGCCAGCAGCTTATTGCCGGGACAAAACAATGAGCAGTTCTTC. This codes for CASSLLPGQNNEQFF.

V usage is TRBV27 and J usage is TRBJ1-2, with D unresolved. CDR1 and CDR2 (germline): MNHEY, SMNVEV (reference sequence). The CDR3 contains 12 residues. V dropped 5 bases and J dropped 8 bases, with 12 bases sitting between them. The CDR3 here is CASSRSGIGYTF. DNA for the CDR3: TGTGCCAGCAGTCGGTCCGGGATCGGCTACACCTTC.

This clone was detected only once. V gene TRBV7-9 combines with J gene TRBJ2-7; 11 bases map to TRBD2. V lost 5 bases and J lost 3; bases outside the gene matches: 6. Germline CDR1 reads SEHNR; CDR2 reads FQNEAQ (reference sequence). There are 15 residues in the CDR3. CDR3 sequence reads: CASSPGTSGGYEQYF. In DNA form, the CDR3 reads TGTGCCAGCAGCCCCGGGACTAGCGGCGGCTACGAGCAGTACTTC.

This chain connects TRBV28 to TRBJ2-3, with D possibly TRBD2 on 6 matching bases. Germline V gene data show CDR1 as MDHEN and CDR2 as SYDVKM. The CDR3 length is 15 residues. V was clipped by 3 bases and J by 7 bases, with 17 bases between them. CDR3 sequence (DNA): TGTGCCAGCAGTTTTCTGGGGGGTAGCACGAATACGCAGTATTTT. Protein: CASSFLGGSTNTQYF.

This clone was detected once. V and J are TRBV28 and TRBJ1-2; D gene ambiguous. Trimming pared 3 bases from V and 0 bases from J, leaving 5 bases between. Germline V gene lookup returns CDR1 MDHEN and CDR2 SYDVKM. The CDR3 length is 13 residues. CDR3 region: CASSLGTNYGYTF. For the CDR3, the DNA is TGTGCCAGCAGTTTGGGTACTAACTATGGCTACACCTTC.

This chain links TRBV6-5 with TRBJ1-4; D is ambiguous. Germline CDR1 MNHEY, CDR2 SVGAGI. Deletions cut 2 bases from V and 7 bases from J, with 14 bases between. CDR3 length: 15 residues. The CDR3: CASSYQGRLTEKLFF. The CDR3 coding sequence is TGTGCCAGCAGTTACCAAGGACGGCTTACTGAAAAACTGTTTTTT.

V is TRBV7-9 and J is TRBJ1-1; D is ambiguous. Germline V gene sequence: CDR1 SEHNR, CDR2 FQNEAQ (reference sequence). This CDR3 has 13 residues. V shed 2 bases and J shed 1 base, with 5 bases lying between them. The CDR3 spells CASSLSQNTEAFF. CDR3 sequence (DNA): TGTGCCAGCAGCTTATCTCAGAACACTGAAGCTTTCTTT.

The chain has TRBV27 and TRBJ2-2; D perhaps matches TRBD1 (5 bases). Germline V gives CDR1 MNHEY, CDR2 SMNVEV (reference sequence). V lost 6 bases and J lost 7, with 15 bases in between. The CDR3 length is 14 residues. CDR3 residues: CASSPAGIGGELFF. The CDR3 coding sequence is TGTGCCAGCAGCCCGGCAGGGATCGGCGGGGAGCTGTTTTTT.